What follows are 30 T cell receptor beta chains derived from one specimen sequenced in a study of identical twins. TCRdb analysed the 5' RACE reads with MiXCR anew, one entry per CDR3 protein. Among approximately 890,000 distinct CDR3 sequences listed, 9% to 15% were seen once. The data also belong to a second study, concerning yellow fever vaccine responses in identical twins.

Sequencing used PBMCs. These receptors were collected from a woman under 30 in good health.

The chain has TRBV6-1 and TRBJ2-3; TRBD2 aligns across 8 bases. The length of the CDR3 is 16 residues. Trimming at V came to 1 base and at J to 4 bases, leaving 7 bases not matched to a gene. Germline loops: CDR1 MNHNS, CDR2 SASEGT. The CDR3 region has the DNA TGTGCCAGCAGTGAAGACCCAGCGGGGGAAGCAGATACGCAGTATTTT. It specifies CASSEDPAGEADTQYF.

The table lists this clonotype with a few counts. The chain couples TRBV15 to TRBJ2-7; no definite D call. V was shortened by 0 bases and J by 3 bases, with 9 bases between the two germline ends. Germline loops: CDR1 LNHNV, CDR2 YYDKDF (reference sequence). CDR3 length equals 14 residues. The DNA for the CDR3 is TGTGCCACCAGCAGAGATGTTGCCTTCTACGAGCAGTACTTC. Amino acids: CATSRDVAFYEQYF. Drawing the rest from reference TRBV15 and TRBJ2-7, the complete variable domain is DAMVIQNPRYQVTQFGKPVTLSCSQTLNHNVMYWYQQKSSQAPKLLFHYYDKDFNNEADTPDNFQSRRPNTSFCFLDIRSPGLGDTAMYLCATSRDVAFYEQYFGPGTRLTVT.

This clonotype was seen ten or more times. This rearrangement joins TRBV7-2 to TRBJ2-3; D is uncertain. The CDR3 extends over 14 amino acids. With 5 bases removed from V and 6 bases from J, the gap between germline ends came to 15 bases. Looked up from germline, CDR1 is SGHTA and CDR2 is FQGNSA. The DNA of the CDR3 is TGTGCCAGCAGCCCTGGCGCGGTTACCGATACGCAGTATTTT. Its translation is CASSPGAVTDTQYF.

This clonotype was counted at least ten times. The rearrangement uses TRBV7-9 and TRBJ1-4; no reliable D call. Trimming took off 4 bases at V and 8 bases at J, with 5 bases between the two ends. Per germline, CDR1 SEHNR and CDR2 FQNEAQ (reference sequence). The CDR3 runs 11 residues. In nucleotides, the CDR3 is TGTGCCAGCAGCTATACAGAAAAACTGTTTTTT. Translating gives CASSYTEKLFF.

This clonotype has just a few counts. This rearrangement joins TRBV27 to TRBJ2-7, with D maybe TRBD2 (7 bases). V dropped 2 bases and J dropped 1 base, with 12 bases sitting between them. CDR1 is MNHEY and CDR2 is SMNVEV in the germline V gene (reference sequence). The CDR3 runs to 15 residues. CDR3 coding DNA: TGTGCCAGCAGTTTAGGCGGGGGCCCTTCCTACGAGCAGTACGTC. Residues: CASSLGGGPSYEQYV.

This clonotype was counted between two and nine times. The V and J genes are TRBV4-2 and TRBJ2-7; D gene ambiguous. The germline V gene encodes CDR1 LGHNA and CDR2 YNFKEQ. The germline V and J ends were trimmed by 1 base and 0 bases, with 13 bases remaining between them. The CDR3 contains 16 residues. The CDR3 DNA reads as TGTGCCAGCAGCCAAGTTGCAGCGCCCCCCTCCTACGAGCAGTACTTC. Protein product: CASSQVAAPPSYEQYF.

The chain recombines TRBV5-1 with TRBJ2-5; a weak D match, TRBD2 (5 bases). This CDR3 has 16 amino acids. V was cut by 2 bases and J by 2 bases, with 16 bases left in between. Germline CDR1 and CDR2: SGHRS and YFSETQ. CDR3: CASSLLDGLRQETQYF. For the CDR3, the DNA is TGCGCCAGCAGCTTATTAGACGGACTGAGACAAGAGACCCAGTACTTC.

This clonotype has just a few counts. This sequence joins TRBV24-1 and TRBJ2-1, with 12 bases lining up with TRBD2. The CDR3 runs 16 residues. Trimming at V came to 4 bases and at J to 5 bases, leaving 5 bases not matched to a gene. The germline V gene has CDR1 KGHDR and CDR2 SFDVKD. The chain's CDR3 is CATSDLTSGGNNEQFF. CDR3 nucleotide sequence: TGTGCCACCAGTGACCTTACTAGCGGGGGGAACAATGAGCAGTTCTTC.

In its sample, this clonotype was seen a few times. The rearrangement links TRBV4-1 to TRBJ2-7; D ambiguous. Trimming stripped 1 base from V and 4 bases from J, with 14 bases between. In germline, CDR1 is MGHRA, CDR2 YSYEKL. This CDR3 spans 15 amino acids. CDR3 loop: CASSQGGETMYEQYF. CDR3 DNA sequence: TGCGCCAGCAGCCAAGGTGGAGAAACTATGTACGAGCAGTACTTC.

In its sample, this clonotype was seen many times. In DNA form, the CDR3 reads TGTGCCAGCAGCGCCGAAGACTATGGCGGGAGGATCACCGGGGAGCTGTTTTTT. As protein: CASSAEDYGGRITGELFF. The chain employs TRBV9 and TRBJ2-2; TRBD2 agrees at 8 bases. V lost 3 bases to trimming and J lost 4 bases; unmatched junction nucleotides: 14. From germline, CDR1 is SGDLS and CDR2 YYNGEE. The CDR3 has 18 amino acids.

In this sample, this clonotype turned up a few times. The J gene is TRBJ2-1, the V gene TRBV20-1; D is unresolved. The CDR3 extends over 15 amino acids. Trimming shortened V by 0 bases and J by 15 bases, and 24 bases separated the two germline ends. Germline assignment: CDR1 DFQATT and CDR2 SNEGSKA (reference sequence). In DNA form, the CDR3 reads TGCAGTGCTAGAGATCCCGACCTCGACACGTCTATGCGGTTCTTC. This translates into CSARDPDLDTSMRFF.

This clonotype turned up a few times. This sequence joins TRBV5-5 and TRBJ2-7; D not resolved. CDR3 size: 14 residues. CDR1 and CDR2 from the germline V gene are SGHKS and YYEKEE (reference sequence). V was pared by 0 bases and J by 5 bases, with 12 bases between. The chain's CDR3 is CASSLVLPGHEQYV. In DNA form, the CDR3 reads TGTGCCAGCAGCTTGGTACTACCAGGCCACGAGCAGTACGTC.

The chain has TRBV12-3 or TRBV12-4 and TRBJ2-1; 11 bases are shared with TRBD2. The CDR3 has 18 residues. Losses at the gene ends were 3 bases for V and 0 bases for J; bases not matched to a gene: 7. CDR3: CASSLGPGTSGSYNEQFF. CDR3 DNA sequence: TGTGCCAGCAGTTTGGGGCCCGGGACTAGCGGCTCCTACAATGAGCAGTTCTTC.

CDR3 sequence: CASSPGQKQETQYF. The CDR3 DNA reads TGTGCCAGCAGCCCCGGACAGAAACAAGAGACCCAGTACTTC. The gene calls are TRBV3-1 and TRBJ2-5, with D maybe TRBD1 (6 bases). CDR3 size: 14 residues. The V end lost 4 bases, the J end lost 2 bases, and 11 bases lay between the germline ends. CDR1 LGHDT and CDR2 YNNKEL come from the germline V gene (reference sequence).

V gene TRBV27 combines with J gene TRBJ2-7, with unresolved D. The germline V gene encodes CDR1 MNHEY and CDR2 SMNVEV (reference sequence). The CDR3 contains 16 residues. V gave up 8 bases and J gave up 1 base, with 21 bases separating them. The chain's CDR3 is CASAPNFLHSSYEQYV. CDR3 bases: TGTGCCAGCGCTCCCAATTTCCTCCATTCATCCTACGAGCAGTACGTC.

The chain couples TRBV6-2 or TRBV6-3 to TRBJ1-5; D is ambiguous. This CDR3 comprises 15 residues. V shed 11 bases and J shed 0 bases, with 17 bases lying between them. The germline gives CDR1 MNHEY, CDR2 SVGEGT. The CDR3 is CASIGRLSSNQPQHF. As DNA, the CDR3 is TGTGCCTCGATCGGGAGGCTCTCTAGCAATCAGCCCCAGCATTTT.

This clonotype appeared a few times. The chain is built from TRBV6-5 and TRBJ2-7, with D maybe TRBD2 (5 bases). Deletions cut 2 bases from V and 5 bases from J, with 13 bases between. The CDR3 sequence is 14 residues long. Germline-derived CDR1 and CDR2 are MNHEY and SVGAGI. DNA of the CDR3: TGTGCCAGCAGTTACACGGGGATGAGCCACGAGCAGTACGTC. It yields the protein CASSYTGMSHEQYV.

The chain recombines TRBV11-3 with TRBJ1-1, with D perhaps TRBD1 (6 bases). The CDR3 has 17 amino acids. The germline V and J ends were trimmed by 0 bases and 5 bases, with 19 bases remaining between them. Germline assignment: CDR1 SGHNT and CDR2 YENEEA. The CDR3 loop reads CASSLDGIRGRITEAFF. CDR3 DNA: TGTGCCAGCAGCTTAGATGGCATCAGGGGAAGAATTACTGAAGCTTTCTTT.

This clonotype has a handful of counts. The chain employs TRBV5-4 and TRBJ2-3; D is perhaps TRBD1 (6 bases). CDR3 length equals 15 residues. The V end was cut by 4 bases, the J end by 0 bases, with 12 bases between. In germline, CDR1 is SGHNT, CDR2 YYREEE (reference sequence). The CDR3, as DNA: TGTGCCAGCAGCCCCTCGGACAGCAGCACAGATACGCAGTATTTT. Protein: CASSPSDSSTDTQYF.

This sequence joins TRBV7-9 and TRBJ2-7; D not certain. The V and J ends lost 2 bases and 0 bases respectively, with 14 bases between them. The CDR3 length is 16 residues. Germline V gene data show CDR1 as SEHNR and CDR2 as FQNEAQ (reference sequence). In DNA, the CDR3 is TGTGCCAGCAGCTTATTCGGTGCGGAAAACTCCTACGAGCAGTACTTC. Protein: CASSLFGAENSYEQYF.

This chain uses TRBV7-9 with TRBJ2-3, with unresolved D. V was clipped by 2 bases and J by 11 bases, with 8 bases between them. Looked up from germline, CDR1 is SEHNR and CDR2 is FQNEAQ (reference sequence). This CDR3 has 11 amino acids. Here the CDR3 reads CASSLRSGQYF. In nucleotides, the CDR3 is TGTGCCAGCAGCTTAAGGTCTGGGCAGTATTTT.

The rearrangement uses TRBV10-3 and TRBJ1-5, with 8 positions matching TRBD1. After removal of 5 bases from V and 2 bases from J, the junction contained 8 bases not matched to a gene. The CDR3 spans 16 residues. CDR1 is ENHRY and CDR2 is SYGVKD in the germline V gene. Here the CDR3 reads CAISPRATGGNQPQHF. The DNA for the CDR3 is TGTGCCATCAGTCCCCGTGCGACAGGGGGCAATCAGCCCCAGCATTTT.

This clonotype was seen a few times. The chain has TRBV5-6 and TRBJ2-7; D is unclear. V lost 1 base to trimming and J lost 2 bases, with 13 bases between them. The CDR3 loop spans 15 amino acids. Germline loops: CDR1 SGHDT, CDR2 YYEEEE. The DNA for the CDR3 is TGTGCCAGCAGCTTGTACCCGCTCGCCACCTACGAGCAGTACGTC. This sequence encodes CASSLYPLATYEQYV.

V and J are TRBV3-1 and TRBJ1-4; D gene ambiguous. The CDR3 has 15 residues. Germline CDR1 is LGHDT and CDR2 is YNNKEL (reference sequence). Trimming removed 2 bases at V and 3 bases at J, with 10 bases between. This CDR3 is CASSQSRTPNEKLFF. CDR3 DNA sequence: TGTGCCAGCAGCCAATCCAGGACTCCTAATGAAAAACTGTTTTTT.

Concerning this clonotype itself: The junction departs from germline at one end; a sequencing error may be responsible. V gene TRBV3-1 combines with J gene TRBJ2-3; 8 bases are a match to TRBD2. From germline, CDR1 is LGHDT and CDR2 YNNKEL (reference sequence). This CDR3 comprises 16 residues. The CDR3 nucleotides are TGTGCCAGCAGCCAAGCGGGGGGGCCTAGGACAGATACACAGTATTTT. Translated: CASSQAGGPRTDTQYF.

This clonotype was seen a few times. The chain employs TRBV20-1 and TRBJ1-4; unclear D gene. The CDR3 covers 17 residues. Germline lookup yields CDR1 DFQATT and CDR2 SNEGSKA (reference sequence). The V end was cut by 0 bases, the J end by 0 bases, with 14 bases between. CDR3 bases: TGCAGTGCTAGAGAGGCTGGAGGGATTGCAACTAATGAAAAACTGTTTTTT. It translates to CSAREAGGIATNEKLFF.

Many counts were recorded for this clonotype. V and J are TRBV12-3 or TRBV12-4 and TRBJ2-7, with D possibly being TRBD1 or TRBD2 (5 bases each). The CDR3 has 13 residues. V lost 3 bases to trimming and J lost 9 bases, with 15 bases between them. The CDR3 here is CASSFEGTLPQYF. In DNA, the CDR3 is TGTGCCAGCAGTTTCGAAGGGACCCTGCCGCAGTACTTC.

This clonotype turned up a few times. The V call is TRBV7-9, the J call TRBJ2-2; possibly TRBD2 for D (6 bases). The CDR3 contains 15 residues. The germline gives CDR1 SEHNR, CDR2 FQNEAQ (reference sequence). Trimming shortened V by 8 bases and J by 1 base, and 14 bases separated the two germline ends. The CDR3 nucleotides are TGTGCCAGCTTTCGGACTACCCTGAACACCGGGGAGCTGTTTTTT. Encoded protein: CASFRTTLNTGELFF.

J is TRBJ2-1 and V is TRBV4-1; TRBD1 might be the D (5 bases). Germline V gives CDR1 MGHRA, CDR2 YSYEKL. Trimming shortened V by 0 bases and J by 9 bases, and 12 bases separated the two germline ends. The CDR3 consists of 14 residues. The CDR3 region is CASSQDHRSGEQFF. The CDR3 coding sequence is TGCGCCAGCAGCCAAGACCACAGGTCCGGTGAGCAGTTCTTC.

A few counts support this clonotype. The CDR3, as DNA: TGCGCCAGCAGCCAAAGGTTCGGGGAGGGAACCGGGGAGCTGTTTTTT. It codes for CASSQRFGEGTGELFF. This rearrangement joins TRBV4-1 to TRBJ2-2; 7 nucleotides align to TRBD2. V lost 2 bases and J lost 5; bases outside the gene matches: 8. The CDR3 extends over 16 amino acids. The V gene's germline CDR1 is MGHRA and CDR2 YSYEKL.